A selection of T cell receptor beta chains follows, all from one sample in a study of identifying expanded T cells in peripheral blood. The method was immunoSEQ multiplex PCR; TCRdb's version includes in-frame clones alone and lacks a portion of them. Of around 47,000 clones in the sample, around 82% were seen once. Material: blood. All receptors come from a person between 18 and 75 years old in good health. Both conserved end residues are part of each CDR3. Fields, in order: clone size, D gene, V gene, J gene, CDR3 DNA, CDR3 protein. The D gene is left open where the match is weak. A row's size may be missing; if present it is once, few, many or a size class.

clone size: once
D gene: -
V gene: TRBV15
J gene: TRBJ2-2
CDR3 DNA: TGTGCCACCAGCAGAAGCCTAGCTGGGTCCGGGGAGCTGTTTTTT
CDR3 protein: CATSRSLAGSGELFF

clone size: few
D gene: TRBD1
V gene: TRBV6-5
J gene: TRBJ1-5
CDR3 DNA: TGTGCCAGTGGACAGGGACTTAATCAGCCCCAGCATTTT
CDR3 protein: CASGQGLNQPQHF

clone size: few
D gene: -
V gene: TRBV2
J gene: TRBJ1-5
CDR3 DNA: TGTGCCAGCCGAGAACAGAGGGCAATCAATCAGCCCCAGCATTTT
CDR3 protein: CASREQRAINQPQHF

clone size: -
D gene: -
V gene: TRBV19
J gene: TRBJ1-2
CDR3 DNA: TGTGCCAGTAGTACGGCAAATTACTATGGCTACACCTTC
CDR3 protein: CASSTANYYGYTF

clone size: -
D gene: -
V gene: TRBV29-1
J gene: TRBJ1-2
CDR3 DNA: TGCAGCGCGAAACTGACACTAACCTATGGCTACACCTTC
CDR3 protein: CSAKLTLTYGYTF

clone size: -
D gene: -
V gene: TRBV27
J gene: TRBJ2-1
CDR3 DNA: TGTGCCAGCAGTTTAGGAGGGTTCAATGAGCAGTTCTTC
CDR3 protein: CASSLGGFNEQFF

clone size: -
D gene: -
V gene: TRBV30
J gene: TRBJ1-1
CDR3 DNA: TGTGCCTGGAGCCTAGAGGTGGGTTACGCTGAAGCTTTCTTT
CDR3 protein: CAWSLEVGYAEAFF

clone size: -
D gene: -
V gene: TRBV2
J gene: TRBJ2-1
CDR3 DNA: TGTGCCAGCGGGTTGAGCGTCGAGCAGTTCTTC
CDR3 protein: CASGLSVEQFF

clone size: -
D gene: TRBD2
V gene: TRBV6-5
J gene: TRBJ2-1
CDR3 DNA: TGTGCCAGCAGTTACTCGGGGCGGGAGAGGGGCAATGAGCAGTTCTTC
CDR3 protein: CASSYSGRERGNEQFF

clone size: -
D gene: TRBD1
V gene: TRBV19
J gene: TRBJ2-7
CDR3 DNA: TGTGCCAGTAGTATAGCGGGACAGCTTACTAACGAGCAGTACTTC
CDR3 protein: CASSIAGQLTNEQYF

clone size: -
D gene: -
V gene: TRBV6-5
J gene: TRBJ1-1
CDR3 DNA: TGTGCCAGCAGTTACATGGGTGCGGACACTGAAGCTTTCTTT
CDR3 protein: CASSYMGADTEAFF

clone size: once
D gene: -
V gene: TRBV7-2
J gene: TRBJ2-7
CDR3 DNA: TGTGCCAGCAGCTTAACAAGCCAGTACGAGCAGTACTTC
CDR3 protein: CASSLTSQYEQYF

clone size: once
D gene: -
V gene: TRBV7-2
J gene: TRBJ2-3
CDR3 DNA: TGTGCCAGCAGCCCGGGACGAAGCACAGATACGCAGTATTTT
CDR3 protein: CASSPGRSTDTQYF

clone size: -
D gene: TRBD1
V gene: TRBV7-6
J gene: TRBJ2-1
CDR3 DNA: TGTGCCAGCAGGAAATTGGGACAGAATGAGCAGTTCTTC
CDR3 protein: CASRKLGQNEQFF

clone size: -
D gene: TRBD2
V gene: TRBV6-6
J gene: TRBJ2-1
CDR3 DNA: TGTGCCACCAGGCGTGGGAGGGATGAGCAGTTCTTC
CDR3 protein: CATRRGRDEQFF

clone size: few
D gene: TRBD1
V gene: TRBV7-2
J gene: TRBJ2-7
CDR3 DNA: TGTGCCAGCAGCCTTAGAGGGACAGGAGCCTACGAGCAGTACTTC
CDR3 protein: CASSLRGTGAYEQYF

clone size: -
D gene: -
V gene: TRBV5-1
J gene: TRBJ1-2
CDR3 DNA: TGCGCCAGCAGCTTTGGCGTCAGGGATGGGGATGGCTACACCTTC
CDR3 protein: CASSFGVRDGDGYTF

clone size: -
D gene: -
V gene: TRBV15
J gene: TRBJ1-6
CDR3 DNA: TGTGCCACCAGCAGAGACGGGGGGCTTAATTCACCCCTCCACTTT
CDR3 protein: CATSRDGGLNSPLHF

clone size: -
D gene: -
V gene: TRBV27
J gene: TRBJ2-3
CDR3 DNA: TGTGCCAGCAGCACATATCGCACAGATACGCAGTATTTT
CDR3 protein: CASSTYRTDTQYF

clone size: once
D gene: TRBD2
V gene: TRBV19
J gene: TRBJ2-5
CDR3 DNA: TGTGCCAGTAGCGCAACTAGCGGGGGGACGCTCCGACAGCAAGAGACCCAGTACTTC
CDR3 protein: CASSATSGGTLRQQETQYF

clone size: few
D gene: -
V gene: TRBV14
J gene: TRBJ1-1
CDR3 DNA: TGTGCCAGCAGCCAAGATGCGTGGAACACTGAAGCTTTCTTT
CDR3 protein: CASSQDAWNTEAFF

clone size: -
D gene: TRBD1
V gene: TRBV4-1
J gene: TRBJ1-5
CDR3 DNA: TGCGCCAGCAGCCAAGTACAGGGGTTCGGCAATCAGCCCCAGCATTTT
CDR3 protein: CASSQVQGFGNQPQHF

clone size: -
D gene: -
V gene: TRBV4-1
J gene: TRBJ1-6
CDR3 DNA: TGCGCCAGCAGGGGCCTGGGGACCTTAAATTCACCCCTCCACTTT
CDR3 protein: CASRGLGTLNSPLHF

clone size: -
D gene: -
V gene: TRBV2
J gene: TRBJ2-4
CDR3 DNA: TGTGCCAGCAGTGGGTCGGGGACCTCCTTGCAGTACTTC
CDR3 protein: CASSGSGTSLQYF

clone size: -
D gene: -
V gene: TRBV5-1
J gene: TRBJ2-1
CDR3 DNA: TGCGCCAGCAGCTTGGCCTCTGGGGGTTGGCCCAGCTCCTACAATGAGCAGTTCTTC
CDR3 protein: CASSLASGGWPSSYNEQFF

clone size: -
D gene: TRBD1
V gene: TRBV6-1
J gene: TRBJ2-2
CDR3 DNA: TGTGCCAGCAAGGGGACAGGGGAGACCGGGGAGCTGTTTTTT
CDR3 protein: CASKGTGETGELFF

clone size: -
D gene: -
V gene: TRBV5-4
J gene: TRBJ2-7
CDR3 DNA: TGTGCCAGCAGCTTTAACAGGGAGCACGAGCAGTACTTC
CDR3 protein: CASSFNREHEQYF

clone size: few
D gene: TRBD1
V gene: TRBV19
J gene: TRBJ2-3
CDR3 DNA: TGTGCCAGTAATCCAAACAGGGGCGGCGCAGATACGCAGTATTTT
CDR3 protein: CASNPNRGGADTQYF

clone size: -
D gene: TRBD1
V gene: TRBV5-1
J gene: TRBJ2-1
CDR3 DNA: TGCGCCAGCAGCTGGGGACAGGCATACAATGAGCAGTTCTTC
CDR3 protein: CASSWGQAYNEQFF

clone size: once
D gene: -
V gene: TRBV19
J gene: TRBJ2-5
CDR3 DNA: TGTGCCAGTAGTATGGGACCAAAAGAGACCCAGTACTTC
CDR3 protein: CASSMGPKETQYF

clone size: -
D gene: -
V gene: TRBV10-3
J gene: TRBJ2-5
CDR3 DNA: TGTGCCATCAGTGTAACGGGGCAGGGAGTGGGGGAGACCCAGTACTTC
CDR3 protein: CAISVTGQGVGETQYF

clone size: medium-sized
D gene: -
V gene: TRBV9
J gene: TRBJ1-1
CDR3 DNA: TGTGCCAGCAGCTCGGGACCCACCGAAAGTACTGAAGCTTTCTTT
CDR3 protein: CASSSGPTESTEAFF

clone size: -
D gene: TRBD2
V gene: TRBV28
J gene: TRBJ2-3
CDR3 DNA: TGTGCCAGCAGTTTACTAGGGACTAGCGGGGCCGAGACGGATACGCAGTATTTT
CDR3 protein: CASSLLGTSGAETDTQYF

clone size: -
D gene: -
V gene: TRBV21-1
J gene: TRBJ1-1
CDR3 DNA: -
CDR3 protein: CASSKVAQGNTEAFF

clone size: few
D gene: -
V gene: TRBV28
J gene: TRBJ2-1
CDR3 DNA: TGTGCCAGCAGAAACAGGGGCGGGAGCTCCTACAATGAGCAGTTCTTC
CDR3 protein: CASRNRGGSSYNEQFF

clone size: -
D gene: -
V gene: TRBV4-1
J gene: TRBJ1-5
CDR3 DNA: TGCGCCAGCAGCCAAGGACGGTCCTATAGCAATCAGCCCCAGCATTTT
CDR3 protein: CASSQGRSYSNQPQHF

clone size: -
D gene: -
V gene: TRBV5-1
J gene: TRBJ2-2
CDR3 DNA: TGCGCCAGCAGCTTGGAACAGAACACCGGGGAGCTGTTTTTT
CDR3 protein: CASSLEQNTGELFF

clone size: -
D gene: TRBD1
V gene: TRBV7-2
J gene: TRBJ1-4
CDR3 DNA: TGTGCCAGCAGCTACAGGGGGCTGGATAATGAAAAACTGTTTTTT
CDR3 protein: CASSYRGLDNEKLFF

clone size: -
D gene: -
V gene: TRBV6-5
J gene: TRBJ2-3
CDR3 DNA: TGTGCCAGCAGGCAGACAGATACGCAGTATTTT
CDR3 protein: CASRQTDTQYF

clone size: -
D gene: -
V gene: TRBV11-2
J gene: TRBJ2-5
CDR3 DNA: TGTGCCAGCAGCTCTGGGACCGGAGAGACCCAGTACTTC
CDR3 protein: CASSSGTGETQYF

clone size: -
D gene: -
V gene: TRBV5-1
J gene: TRBJ2-1
CDR3 DNA: TGCGCCACCCGAGGGGGGTCAGACTCCTACAATGAGCAGTTCTTC
CDR3 protein: CATRGGSDSYNEQFF

clone size: -
D gene: TRBD2
V gene: TRBV7-8
J gene: TRBJ2-3
CDR3 DNA: TGTGCCAGCAGCTTAATAAGCGGGGGCGCTAGCACAGATACGCAGTATTTT
CDR3 protein: CASSLISGGASTDTQYF

clone size: -
D gene: TRBD2
V gene: TRBV6-6
J gene: TRBJ2-5
CDR3 DNA: TGTGCCAGCAGTCCGCAACAGTCGACTAGCGGGGTTTACTTC
CDR3 protein: CASSPQQSTSGVYF

clone size: -
D gene: -
V gene: TRBV2
J gene: TRBJ1-1
CDR3 DNA: TGTGCCAGCAACCCTCGACAGAACACTGAAGCTTTCTTT
CDR3 protein: CASNPRQNTEAFF

clone size: -
D gene: -
V gene: TRBV7-9
J gene: TRBJ1-1
CDR3 DNA: TGTGCCAGCAGCCCCCCACAGGGAGGGAACACTGAAGCTTTCTTT
CDR3 protein: CASSPPQGGNTEAFF

clone size: -
D gene: -
V gene: TRBV7-6
J gene: TRBJ1-1
CDR3 DNA: TGTGCCAGCAGCTTAGAAGCAGGTATAAACACTGAAGCTTTCTTT
CDR3 protein: CASSLEAGINTEAFF

clone size: -
D gene: -
V gene: TRBV18
J gene: TRBJ2-5
CDR3 DNA: TGTGCCAGCTCATCTTTGCTAGTGGGTCAAGAGACCCAGTACTTC
CDR3 protein: CASSSLLVGQETQYF

clone size: -
D gene: -
V gene: TRBV6-6
J gene: TRBJ2-2
CDR3 DNA: TGTGCCAGCAGTTACGGTAGCGCCGACACCGGGGAGCTGTTTTTT
CDR3 protein: CASSYGSADTGELFF

clone size: -
D gene: -
V gene: TRBV15
J gene: TRBJ2-5
CDR3 DNA: TGTGCCACCAGCAGAGATCGTAATGTCCAAGAGACCCAGTACTTC
CDR3 protein: CATSRDRNVQETQYF

clone size: -
D gene: -
V gene: TRBV7-3
J gene: TRBJ2-3
CDR3 DNA: TGTGCCAGCAGCTTCGGTACTAGCACAGATACGCAGTATTTT
CDR3 protein: CASSFGTSTDTQYF

clone size: -
D gene: -
V gene: TRBV7-6
J gene: TRBJ1-1
CDR3 DNA: TGTGCCAGCAGACTTACAGGAGCCTCTGAAGCTTTCTTT
CDR3 protein: CASRLTGASEAFF

clone size: few
D gene: -
V gene: TRBV28
J gene: TRBJ2-5
CDR3 DNA: TGTGCCAGCAGACCTGATGGGACGCACGGGACCCAGTACTTC
CDR3 protein: CASRPDGTHGTQYF

clone size: -
D gene: -
V gene: TRBV12-5
J gene: TRBJ1-2
CDR3 DNA: TGTGCTAGTGGTTTGGTCTCAATAGGATCGGTGGTCTATGGCTACACCTTC
CDR3 protein: CASGLVSIGSVVYGYTF

clone size: -
D gene: -
V gene: TRBV6-1
J gene: TRBJ2-3
CDR3 DNA: TGTGCCAGCAGTGAATCGGCCGCCCGGAAGGATCCGCAGTATTTT
CDR3 protein: CASSESAARKDPQYF